Listed below are T cell receptor beta chains from one sample, sequenced in a study of blood T cell repertoires in COVID-19. Only in-frame clones appear in the TCRdb table, and some are missing; sequencing was by immunoSEQ multiplex PCR. This table holds around 220,000 clones, 80% to 90% found once. The material sequenced was peripheral blood. The receptors come from a man aged 25-40 years with active or convalescent COVID-19. CDR3s include the opening cysteine and the closing phenylalanine or tryptophan. The order of the fields is V gene, clone size, D gene, J gene, CDR3 protein, CDR3 DNA. D genes are given only for firm matches. Size values are once, few and many counts, or a class for expanded clones, and some rows have none.

>TRBV5-4|-|-|TRBJ1-5
CATHRDNSNQPQHF
TGTGCCACCCACAGGGACAATAGCAATCAGCCCCAGCATTTT
>TRBV5-1|once|-|TRBJ1-2
CASSLVTASNYGYTF
TGCGCCAGCAGCTTGGTAACAGCCTCTAACTATGGCTACACCTTC
>TRBV5-1|-|TRBD2|TRBJ2-5
CASGGGNLLETQYF
TGCGCCTCCGGCGGGGGGAATTTGTTAGAGACCCAGTACTTC
>TRBV3-1/TRBV3-2|-|-|TRBJ2-7
CASSPSGLSYEQYF
TGTGCCAGCAGCCCCAGCGGACTGTCCTACGAGCAGTACTTC
>TRBV6-5|-|TRBD1|TRBJ2-7
CASTHGGQGVYEQYF
TGTGCCAGCACCCACGGGGGACAGGGGGTTTACGAGCAGTACTTC
>TRBV4-2|few|TRBD1|TRBJ1-2
CASSQAGTGDGYTF
TGTGCCAGCAGCCAAGCCGGGACAGGTGATGGCTACACCTTC
>TRBV4-3|-|-|TRBJ2-1
CASSQERRAEQFF
TGCGCCAGCAGCCAAGAGCGGAGGGCTGAGCAGTTCTTC
>TRBV13|once|TRBD1|TRBJ1-6
CASRRTGASNSPLHF
TGTGCCAGCCGACGGACAGGGGCCTCTAATTCACCCCTCCACTTT
>TRBV7-6|-|-|TRBJ1-5
CASSPTDSVNQPQHF
TGTGCCAGCAGCCCAACGGACAGTGTTAATCAGCCCCAGCATTTT
>TRBV5-6|-|TRBD1|TRBJ2-2
CASSLLWTGDTGELFF
TGTGCCAGCAGCTTGCTGTGGACAGGGGACACCGGGGAGCTGTTTTTT
>TRBV7-9|once|-|TRBJ1-1
CASSPPGFFNTEAFF
TGTGCCAGCAGCCCCCCAGGTTTCTTTAACACTGAAGCTTTCTTT
>TRBV24-1|-|TRBD2|TRBJ2-7
CATSQSGVGYEQYF
TGTGCCACCAGTCAGAGCGGGGTGGGCTACGAGCAGTACTTC
>TRBV3-1/TRBV3-2|-|TRBD1|TRBJ1-5
CASSPDRRGGQPQHF
TGTGCCAGCAGCCCGGACAGGAGGGGCGGTCAGCCCCAGCATTTT
>TRBV30|-|-|TRBJ2-1
CAGETGAGTHNEQFF
TGTGCCGGCGAAACTGGGGCGGGGACTCACAATGAGCAGTTCTTC
>TRBV7-3|-|TRBD2|TRBJ2-3
CASSEAGGTDTQYF
TGTGCCAGCAGCGAGGCGGGAGGGACAGATACGCAGTATTTT
>TRBV5-6|-|-|TRBJ1-5
CASSGGRGNQPQHF
TGTGCCAGTTCGGGGGGCAGGGGCAATCAGCCCCAGCATTTT
>TRBV7-6|-|-|TRBJ2-7
CASSSGTLTPYEQYF
TGTGCCAGCAGCTCCGGGACACTAACTCCCTACGAGCAGTACTTC
>TRBV19|-|TRBD1|TRBJ1-5
CASSIVPTGAGNQPQHF
TGTGCCAGTAGTATAGTCCCGACAGGGGCGGGCAATCAGCCCCAGCATTTT
>TRBV28|-|-|TRBJ1-1
CASSKLQGEAFF
TGTGCCAGCAGTAAACTCCAGGGGGAAGCTTTCTTT
>TRBV5-6|few|-|TRBJ2-3
CASSLGSVISTDTQYF
TGTGCCAGCAGCTTGGGTTCCGTTATAAGCACAGATACGCAGTATTTT
>TRBV5-4|-|-|TRBJ1-2
CASSAPRVGYGYTF
TGTGCCAGCAGCGCACCCAGGGTAGGCTATGGCTACACCTTC
>TRBV9|-|TRBD2|TRBJ2-1
CASSGKREGYNEQFF
TGTGCCAGCAGCGGCAAGCGGGAGGGCTACAATGAGCAGTTCTTC
>TRBV7-2|once|TRBD1|TRBJ1-2
CASSSQGQGIYGYTF
TGTGCCAGCAGCTCCCAGGGACAGGGAATTTATGGCTACACCTTC
>TRBV12-5|-|-|TRBJ2-1
CAVVSNEQFF
TGTGCCGTAGTATCCAATGAGCAGTTCTTC
>TRBV5-4|-|TRBD1|TRBJ1-2
CASSLEQGKTGYTF
TGTGCCAGCAGCTTGGAACAGGGGAAGACTGGCTACACCTTC
>TRBV3-1/TRBV3-2|once|TRBD1|TRBJ2-5
CASSQAGTEETQYF
TGTGCCAGCAGCCAAGCAGGGACAGAAGAGACCCAGTACTTC
>TRBV7-3|few|-|TRBJ2-1
CASSFGVSSYNEQFF
TGTGCCAGCAGCTTTGGTGTTAGCTCCTACAATGAGCAGTTCTTC
>TRBV18|-|TRBD1|TRBJ1-1
CASSPTGTANTEAFF
TGTGCCAGCTCACCGACCGGGACAGCGAACACTGAAGCTTTCTTT
>TRBV7-9|-|TRBD2|TRBJ2-3
CASSPHFAGASDTQYF
TGTGCCAGCAGCCCCCATTTTGCGGGAGCATCCGATACGCAGTATTTT
>TRBV28|-|-|TRBJ1-4
CASSLTGSANEKLFF
TGTGCCAGCAGTTTAACGGGGTCGGCTAATGAAAAACTGTTTTTT
>TRBV7-2|-|TRBD2|TRBJ2-2
CASSLEKLAGGGGELFF
TGTGCCAGCAGCTTAGAAAAGCTAGCGGGAGGTGGCGGGGAGCTGTTTTTT
>TRBV28|-|-|TRBJ1-5
CASRGQGPRNQPQHF
TGTGCCAGCAGGGGGCAGGGCCCGCGGAATCAGCCCCAGCATTTT
>TRBV11-1|-|-|TRBJ1-3
CASSLAWQSGNTIYF
TGTGCCAGCAGTCTAGCCTGGCAGTCCGGAAACACCATATATTTT
>TRBV10-3|-|TRBD2|TRBJ2-7
CAIHSGNYEQYF
TGTGCCATCCATAGCGGGAACTACGAGCAGTACTTC
>TRBV6-6|-|-|TRBJ2-7
CASSYKRGKGIYEQYF
TGTGCCAGCAGTTATAAGAGGGGGAAGGGGATCTACGAGCAGTACTTC
>TRBV5-1|-|-|TRBJ2-6
CASSLGNRGGLSGANVLTF
TGCGCCAGCAGCTTGGGAAACAGGGGAGGTCTCTCTGGGGCCAACGTCCTGACTTTC